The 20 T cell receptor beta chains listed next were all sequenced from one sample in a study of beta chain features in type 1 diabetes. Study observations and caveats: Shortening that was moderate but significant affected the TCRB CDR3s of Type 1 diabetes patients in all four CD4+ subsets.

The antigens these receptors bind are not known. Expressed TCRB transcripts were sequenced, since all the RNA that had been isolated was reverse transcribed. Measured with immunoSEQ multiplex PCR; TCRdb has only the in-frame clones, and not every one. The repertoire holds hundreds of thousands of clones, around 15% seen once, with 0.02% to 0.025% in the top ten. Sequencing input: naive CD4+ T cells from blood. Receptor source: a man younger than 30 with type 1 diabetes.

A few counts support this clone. CDR3 nucleotide sequence: TGTGCCAGCAGCCGGGTAGGCTCGTCGGACGAAAAACTGTTTTTT. Its protein is CASSRVGSSDEKLFF. This chain joins TRBV6-5 and TRBJ1-4; no clear D gene. Per germline, CDR1 MNHEY and CDR2 SVGAGI. The CDR3 has 15 residues. V dropped 6 bases and J dropped 8 bases, with 19 bases sitting between them.

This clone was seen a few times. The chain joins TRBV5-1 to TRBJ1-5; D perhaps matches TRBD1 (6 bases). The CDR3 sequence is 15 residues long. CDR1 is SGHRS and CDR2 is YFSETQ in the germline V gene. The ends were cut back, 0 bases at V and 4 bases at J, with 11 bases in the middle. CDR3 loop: CASSLGDGQNQPQHF. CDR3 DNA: TGCGCCAGCAGCTTGGGAGACGGACAGAATCAGCCCCAGCATTTT.

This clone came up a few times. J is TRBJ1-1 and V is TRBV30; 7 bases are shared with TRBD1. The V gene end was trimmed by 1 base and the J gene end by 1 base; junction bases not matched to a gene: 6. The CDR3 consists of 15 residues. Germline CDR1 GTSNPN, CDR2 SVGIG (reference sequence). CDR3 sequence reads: CAWSDRQGGNTEAFF. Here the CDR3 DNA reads TGTGCCTGGAGTGACCGACAGGGCGGGAACACTGAAGCTTTCTTT.

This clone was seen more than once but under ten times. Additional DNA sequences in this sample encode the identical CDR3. CDR3 amino acids: CSANRDTQYF. The CDR3, as DNA: TGCAGTGCTAATCGGGACACGCAGTATTTT. This chain joins TRBV20-1 and TRBJ2-3; tentatively, D is TRBD1 or TRBD2 (5 bases each). The CDR3 runs 10 residues. V was shortened by 4 bases and J by 9 bases, with 8 bases between the two germline ends. Germline V gene sequence: CDR1 DFQATT, CDR2 SNEGSKA (reference sequence).

The CDR3 DNA reads as TGTGCCACCACGGGACAGCAGTCCTACGAGCAGTACTTC. Translated: CATTGQQSYEQYF. The V and J genes are TRBV2 and TRBJ2-7; 7 bases align to TRBD1. The CDR3 is made up of 13 amino acids. J was trimmed by 1 base and V by 10 bases; bases with no gene match: 7. Germline V gene lookup returns CDR1 SNHLY and CDR2 FYNNEI.

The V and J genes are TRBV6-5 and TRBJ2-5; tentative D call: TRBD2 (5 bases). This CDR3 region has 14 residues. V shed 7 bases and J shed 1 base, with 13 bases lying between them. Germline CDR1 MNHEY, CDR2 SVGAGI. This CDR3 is CASKRGIPQETQYF. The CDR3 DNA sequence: TGTGCCAGCAAAAGAGGGATCCCCCAAGAGACCCAGTACTTC.

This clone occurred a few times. CDR3 sequence: CASSSPGGNTIYF. CDR3 in DNA: TGTGCCAGCAGCTCCCCCGGCGGAAACACCATATATTTT. The chain is built from TRBV7-6 and TRBJ1-3; D not resolved. There are 13 residues in the CDR3. The V and J ends lost 4 bases and 4 bases respectively, with 8 bases between them. The V gene's germline CDR1 is SGHVS and CDR2 FNYEAQ.

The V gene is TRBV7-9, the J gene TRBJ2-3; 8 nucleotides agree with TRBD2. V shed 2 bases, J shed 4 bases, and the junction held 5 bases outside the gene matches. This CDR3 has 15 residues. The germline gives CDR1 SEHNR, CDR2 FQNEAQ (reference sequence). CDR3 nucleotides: TGTGCCAGCAGCTTACGGGCTAGCGGGCCAGATACGCAGTATTTT. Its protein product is CASSLRASGPDTQYF.

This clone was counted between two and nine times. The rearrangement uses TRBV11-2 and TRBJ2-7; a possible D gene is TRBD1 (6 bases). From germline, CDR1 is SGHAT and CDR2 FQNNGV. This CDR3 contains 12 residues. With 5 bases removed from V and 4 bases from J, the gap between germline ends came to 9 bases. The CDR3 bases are TGTGCCAGCAGCATTCAGGGGTACGAGCAGTACTTC. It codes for CASSIQGYEQYF.

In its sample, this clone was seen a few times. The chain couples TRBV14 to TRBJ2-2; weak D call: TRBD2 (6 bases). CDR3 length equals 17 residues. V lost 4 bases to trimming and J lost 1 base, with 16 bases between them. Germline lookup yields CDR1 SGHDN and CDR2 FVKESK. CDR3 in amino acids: CASSPQIGRGNTGELFF. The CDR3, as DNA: TGTGCCAGCAGCCCCCAAATCGGGCGGGGGAACACCGGGGAGCTGTTTTTT.

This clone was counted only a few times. CDR3 nucleotide sequence: TGTGCCTGGACCAAGAATCAAGAGACCCAGTACTTC. It encodes CAWTKNQETQYF. V gene TRBV30 combines with J gene TRBJ2-5, with D unclear. Germline CDR1 GTSNPN, CDR2 SVGIG (reference sequence). This CDR3 is built from 12 residues. Trimming cost V 4 bases and J 2 bases, with 8 bases left between them.

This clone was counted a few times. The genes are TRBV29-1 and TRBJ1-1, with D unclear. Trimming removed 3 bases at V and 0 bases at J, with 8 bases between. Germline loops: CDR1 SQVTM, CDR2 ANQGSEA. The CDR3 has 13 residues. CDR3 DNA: TGCAGCGTTGAGGAGCACATGAACACTGAAGCTTTCTTT. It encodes CSVEEHMNTEAFF.

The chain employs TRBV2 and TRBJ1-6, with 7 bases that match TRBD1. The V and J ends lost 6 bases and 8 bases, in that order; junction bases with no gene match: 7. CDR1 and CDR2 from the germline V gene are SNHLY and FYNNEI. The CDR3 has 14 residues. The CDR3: CASRARGQDSPLHF. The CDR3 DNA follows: TGTGCCAGCAGGGCAAGGGGGCAGGATTCACCCCTCCACTTT.

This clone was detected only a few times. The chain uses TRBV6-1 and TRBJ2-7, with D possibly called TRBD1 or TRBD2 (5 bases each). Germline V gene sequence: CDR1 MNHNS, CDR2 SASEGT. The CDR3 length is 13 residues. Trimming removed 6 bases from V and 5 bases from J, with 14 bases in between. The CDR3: CASRRDPGDEQYF. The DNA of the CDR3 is TGTGCCAGCAGAAGGGACCCCGGGGACGAGCAGTACTTC.

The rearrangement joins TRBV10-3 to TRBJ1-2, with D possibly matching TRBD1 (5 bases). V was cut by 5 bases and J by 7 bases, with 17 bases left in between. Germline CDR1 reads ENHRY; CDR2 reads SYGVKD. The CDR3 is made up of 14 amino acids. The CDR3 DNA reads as TGTGCCATCAGTAAACAGGACCTTTCGAGTGGCTACACCTTC. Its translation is CAISKQDLSSGYTF.

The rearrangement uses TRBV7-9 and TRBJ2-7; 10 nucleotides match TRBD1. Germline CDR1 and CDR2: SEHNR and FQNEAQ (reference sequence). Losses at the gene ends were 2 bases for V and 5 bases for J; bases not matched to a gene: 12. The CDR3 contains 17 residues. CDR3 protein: CASSLRRATGGFHEQYF. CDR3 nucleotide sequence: TGTGCCAGCAGCTTACGGAGGGCGACAGGGGGCTTCCACGAGCAGTACTTC.

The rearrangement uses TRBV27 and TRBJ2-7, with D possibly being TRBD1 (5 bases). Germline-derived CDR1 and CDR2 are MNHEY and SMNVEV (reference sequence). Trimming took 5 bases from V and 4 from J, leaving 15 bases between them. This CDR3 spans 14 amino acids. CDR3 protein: CASSHPEQVYEQYF. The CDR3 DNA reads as TGTGCCAGCAGTCACCCCGAACAGGTTTACGAGCAGTACTTC.

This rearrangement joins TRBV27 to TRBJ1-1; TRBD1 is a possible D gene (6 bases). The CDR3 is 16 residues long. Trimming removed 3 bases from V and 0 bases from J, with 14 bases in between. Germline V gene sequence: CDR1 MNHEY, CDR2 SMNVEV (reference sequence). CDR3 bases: TGTGCCAGCAGTTTGTCCCTCAGGGGAATGAACACTGAAGCTTTCTTT. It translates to CASSLSLRGMNTEAFF.

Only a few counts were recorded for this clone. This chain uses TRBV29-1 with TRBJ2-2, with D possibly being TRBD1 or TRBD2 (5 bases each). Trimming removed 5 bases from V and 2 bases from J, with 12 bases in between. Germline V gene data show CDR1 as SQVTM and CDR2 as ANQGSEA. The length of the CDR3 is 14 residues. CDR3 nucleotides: TGCAGCGTTACGGGACGACTAAACACCGGGGAGCTGTTTTTT. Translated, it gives CSVTGRLNTGELFF.

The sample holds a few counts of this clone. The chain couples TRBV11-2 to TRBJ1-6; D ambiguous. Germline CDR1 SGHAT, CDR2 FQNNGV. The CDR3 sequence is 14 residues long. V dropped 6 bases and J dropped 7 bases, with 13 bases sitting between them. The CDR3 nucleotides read TGTGCCAGCAGACCAAGGACGGCAAATTCACCCCTCCACTTT. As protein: CASRPRTANSPLHF.